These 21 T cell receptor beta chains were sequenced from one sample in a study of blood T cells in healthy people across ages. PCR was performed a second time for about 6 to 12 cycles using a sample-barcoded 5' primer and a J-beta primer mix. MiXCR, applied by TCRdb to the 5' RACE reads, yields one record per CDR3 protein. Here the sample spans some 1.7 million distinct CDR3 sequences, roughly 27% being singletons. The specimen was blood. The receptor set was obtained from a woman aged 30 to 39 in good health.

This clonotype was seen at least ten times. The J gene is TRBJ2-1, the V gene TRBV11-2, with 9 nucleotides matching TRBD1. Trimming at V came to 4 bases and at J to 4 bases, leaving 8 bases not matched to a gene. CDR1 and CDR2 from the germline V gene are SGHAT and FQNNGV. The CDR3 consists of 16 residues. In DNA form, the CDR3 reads TGTGCCAGCAGCTCGGGACAGGGAAGGGGGTACAATGAGCAGTTCTTC. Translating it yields CASSSGQGRGYNEQFF. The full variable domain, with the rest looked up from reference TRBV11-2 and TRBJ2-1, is EAGVAQSPRYKIIEKRQSVAFWCNPISGHATLYWYQQILGQGPKLLIQFQNNGVVDDSQLPKDRFSAERLKGVDSTLKIQPAKLEDSAVYLCASSSGQGRGYNEQFFGPGTRLTVL.

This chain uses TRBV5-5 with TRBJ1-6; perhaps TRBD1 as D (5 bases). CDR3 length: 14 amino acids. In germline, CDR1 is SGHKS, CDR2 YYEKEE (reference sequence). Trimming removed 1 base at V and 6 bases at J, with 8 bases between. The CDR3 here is CASSLNQGNSPLHF. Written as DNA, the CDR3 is TGTGCCAGCAGCTTGAACCAGGGTAATTCACCCCTCCACTTT.

The CDR3 loop reads CASSAGTTRGTQYF. The CDR3, as DNA: TGCGCCAGCAGTGCGGGGACTACCAGGGGGACCCAGTACTTC. The chain is built from TRBV10-2 and TRBJ2-5, with D maybe TRBD2 (7 bases). V was cut by 4 bases and J by 7 bases, with 16 bases left in between. The CDR3 consists of 14 residues. Germline CDR1 and CDR2: WSHSY and SAAADI.

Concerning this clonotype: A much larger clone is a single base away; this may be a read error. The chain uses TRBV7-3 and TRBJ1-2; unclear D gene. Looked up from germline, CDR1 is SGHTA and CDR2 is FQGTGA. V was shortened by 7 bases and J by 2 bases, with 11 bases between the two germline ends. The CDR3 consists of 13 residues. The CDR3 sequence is CASIPSGNYGYTF. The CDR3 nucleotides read TGTGCCAGCATCCCGTCGGGAAACTATGGCTACACCTTC.

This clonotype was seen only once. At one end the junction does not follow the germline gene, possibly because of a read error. The CDR3 loop is CTSSVGLHTEAFF. CDR3 DNA sequence: TGTACCAGCAGCGTAGGCCTTCACACTGAAGCTTTCTTT. This sequence joins TRBV9 and TRBJ1-1; D unresolved. The germline CDR1 and CDR2 sequences are SGDLS and YYNGEE. CDR3 length equals 13 residues.

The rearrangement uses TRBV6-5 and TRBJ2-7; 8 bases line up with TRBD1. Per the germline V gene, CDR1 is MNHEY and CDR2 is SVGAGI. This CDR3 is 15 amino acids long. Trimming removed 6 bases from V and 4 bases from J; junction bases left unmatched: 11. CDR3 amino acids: CASSLDRAEGYEQYF. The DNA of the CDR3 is TGTGCCAGCAGCCTGGACAGGGCTGAGGGGTACGAGCAGTACTTC.

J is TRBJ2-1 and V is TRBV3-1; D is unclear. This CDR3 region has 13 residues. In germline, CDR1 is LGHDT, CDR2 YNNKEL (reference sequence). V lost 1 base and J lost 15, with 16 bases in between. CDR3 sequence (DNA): TGTGCCAGCAGCCAAGGCGGCGGTCTACCGGGGTTCTTC. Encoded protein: CASSQGGGLPGFF.

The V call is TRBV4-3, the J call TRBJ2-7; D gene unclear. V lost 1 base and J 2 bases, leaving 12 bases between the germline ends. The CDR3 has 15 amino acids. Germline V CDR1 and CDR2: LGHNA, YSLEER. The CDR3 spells CASSQASGDAYEQYF. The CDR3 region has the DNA TGCGCCAGCAGCCAAGCGTCGGGTGACGCCTACGAGCAGTACTTC.

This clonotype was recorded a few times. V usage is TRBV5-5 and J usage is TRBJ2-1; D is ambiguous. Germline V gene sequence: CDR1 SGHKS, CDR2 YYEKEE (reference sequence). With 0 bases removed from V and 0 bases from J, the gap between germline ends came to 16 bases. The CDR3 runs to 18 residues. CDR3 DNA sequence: TGTGCCAGCAGCTTGGCCGCTACAGTTAGGAGCTCCTACAATGAGCAGTTCTTC. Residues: CASSLAATVRSSYNEQFF. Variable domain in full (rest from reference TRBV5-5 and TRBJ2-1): DAGVTQSPTHLIKTRGQQVTLRCSPISGHKSVSWYQQVLGQGPQFIFQYYEKEERGRGNFPDRFSARQFPNYSSELNVNALLLGDSALYLCASSLAATVRSSYNEQFFGPGTRLTVL.

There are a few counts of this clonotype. CDR3 loop: CASSQKRGVRGDTQYF. As DNA, the CDR3 is TGTGCCAGCAGCCAAAAGCGGGGGGTCCGCGGAGATACGCAGTATTTT. This chain joins TRBV3-1 and TRBJ2-3; 9 bases agree with TRBD2. Germline V gives CDR1 LGHDT, CDR2 YNNKEL (reference sequence). V trimming: 2 bases; J trimming: 5 bases; junction bases outside the gene matches: 8. This CDR3 spans 16 amino acids.

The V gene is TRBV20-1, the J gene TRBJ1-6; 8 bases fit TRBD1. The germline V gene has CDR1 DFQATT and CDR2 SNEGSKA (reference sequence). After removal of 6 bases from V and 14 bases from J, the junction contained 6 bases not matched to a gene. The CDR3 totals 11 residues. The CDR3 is CSAKDRETLHF. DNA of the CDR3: TGCAGTGCCAAGGACAGGGAGACCCTCCACTTT.

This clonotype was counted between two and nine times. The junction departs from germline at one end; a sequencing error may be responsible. CDR3 loop: CANSPDGYNQPQHF. CDR3 coding DNA: TGTGCCAACAGCCCAGACGGTTACAATCAGCCCCAGCATTTT. V and J are TRBV7-3 and TRBJ1-5; no definite D call. The CDR3 extends over 14 amino acids. Germline V gene data show CDR1 as SGHTA and CDR2 as FQGTGA.

Written as DNA, the CDR3 is TGTGCCAGCACCACGGCCGGAGAGGCGGATGAGCAGTTCTTC. Residues: CASTTAGEADEQFF. The chain links TRBV5-6 to TRBJ2-1; D not resolved. CDR3 length: 14 residues. In germline, CDR1 is SGHDT, CDR2 YYEEEE. V dropped 6 bases and J dropped 8 bases, with 18 bases sitting between them.

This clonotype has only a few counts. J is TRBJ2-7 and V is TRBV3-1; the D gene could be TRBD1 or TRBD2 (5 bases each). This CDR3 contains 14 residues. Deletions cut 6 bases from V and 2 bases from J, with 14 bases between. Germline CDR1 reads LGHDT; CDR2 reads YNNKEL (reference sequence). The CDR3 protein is CASRDGGGTYEQYF. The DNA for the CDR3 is TGTGCCAGCAGGGATGGTGGGGGAACCTACGAGCAGTACTTC.

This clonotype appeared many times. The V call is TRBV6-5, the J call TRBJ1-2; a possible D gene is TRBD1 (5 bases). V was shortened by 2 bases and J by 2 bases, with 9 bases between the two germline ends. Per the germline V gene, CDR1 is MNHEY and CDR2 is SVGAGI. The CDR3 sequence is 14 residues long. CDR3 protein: CASSYGGRNYGYTF. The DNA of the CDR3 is TGTGCCAGCAGTTACGGGGGACGGAACTATGGCTACACCTTC.

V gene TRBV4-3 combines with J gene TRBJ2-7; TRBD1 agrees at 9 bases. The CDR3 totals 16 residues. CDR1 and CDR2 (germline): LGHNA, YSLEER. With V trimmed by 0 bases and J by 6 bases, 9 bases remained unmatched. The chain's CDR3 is CASSQEAGTGSFEQYF. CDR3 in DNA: TGCGCCAGCAGCCAAGAAGCCGGGACAGGGAGCTTCGAGCAGTACTTC.

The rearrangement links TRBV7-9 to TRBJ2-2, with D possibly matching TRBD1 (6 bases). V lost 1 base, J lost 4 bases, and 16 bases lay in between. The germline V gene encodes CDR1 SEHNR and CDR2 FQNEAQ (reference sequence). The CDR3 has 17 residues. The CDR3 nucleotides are TGTGCCAGCAGCTTAGAAGAGCCAGGGGCCTCCACCGGGGAGCTGTTTTTT. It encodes CASSLEEPGASTGELFF.

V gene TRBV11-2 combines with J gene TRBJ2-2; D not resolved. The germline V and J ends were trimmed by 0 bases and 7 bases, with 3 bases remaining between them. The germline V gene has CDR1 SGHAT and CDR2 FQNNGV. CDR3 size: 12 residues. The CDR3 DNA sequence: TGTGCCAGCAGCTTAGATTTCGGGGAGCTGTTTTTT. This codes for CASSLDFGELFF.

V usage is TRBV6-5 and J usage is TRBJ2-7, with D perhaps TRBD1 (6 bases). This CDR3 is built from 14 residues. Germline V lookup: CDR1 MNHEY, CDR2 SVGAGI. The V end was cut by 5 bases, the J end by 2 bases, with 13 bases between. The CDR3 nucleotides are TGTGCCAGCAGTATACGGGACAAGACCTACGAGCAGTACTTC. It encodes CASSIRDKTYEQYF.

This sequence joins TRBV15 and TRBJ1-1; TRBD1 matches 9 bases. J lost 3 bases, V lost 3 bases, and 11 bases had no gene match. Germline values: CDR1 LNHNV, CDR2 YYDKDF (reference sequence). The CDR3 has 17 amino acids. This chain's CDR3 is CATSSIWDRELYTEAFF. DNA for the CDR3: TGTGCCACCAGCAGTATTTGGGACAGGGAGTTGTACACTGAAGCTTTCTTT. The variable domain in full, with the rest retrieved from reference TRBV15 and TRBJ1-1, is DAMVIQNPRYQVTQFGKPVTLSCSQTLNHNVMYWYQQKSSQAPKLLFHYYDKDFNNEADTPDNFQSRRPNTSFCFLDIRSPGLGDTAMYLCATSSIWDRELYTEAFFGQGTRLTVV.

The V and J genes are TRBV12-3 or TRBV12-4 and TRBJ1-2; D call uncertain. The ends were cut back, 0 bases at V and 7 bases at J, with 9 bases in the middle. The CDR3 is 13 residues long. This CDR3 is CASSLAGPGGYTF. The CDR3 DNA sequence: TGTGCCAGCAGTTTAGCTGGTCCCGGTGGCTACACCTTC.